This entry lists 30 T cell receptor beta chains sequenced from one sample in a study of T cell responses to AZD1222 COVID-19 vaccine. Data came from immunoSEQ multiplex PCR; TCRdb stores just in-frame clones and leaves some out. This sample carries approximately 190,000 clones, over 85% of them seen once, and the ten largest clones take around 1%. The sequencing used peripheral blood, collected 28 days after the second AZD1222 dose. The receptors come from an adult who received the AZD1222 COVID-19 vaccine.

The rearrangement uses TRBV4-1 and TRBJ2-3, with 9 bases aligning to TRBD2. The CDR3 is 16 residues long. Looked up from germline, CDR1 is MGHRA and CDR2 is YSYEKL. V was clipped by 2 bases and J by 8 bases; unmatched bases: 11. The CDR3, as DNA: TGCGCCAGCAGCCAACCTCTAGCGGGGAGGACTGCTACGCAGTATTTT. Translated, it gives CASSQPLAGRTATQYF.

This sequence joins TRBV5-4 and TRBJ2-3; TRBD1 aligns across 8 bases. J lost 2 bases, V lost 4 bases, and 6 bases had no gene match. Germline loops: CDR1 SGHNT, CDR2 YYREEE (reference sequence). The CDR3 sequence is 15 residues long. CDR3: CASSKGQVSTDTQYF. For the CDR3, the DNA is TGTGCCAGCAGCAAGGGACAGGTCTCCACAGATACGCAGTATTTT.

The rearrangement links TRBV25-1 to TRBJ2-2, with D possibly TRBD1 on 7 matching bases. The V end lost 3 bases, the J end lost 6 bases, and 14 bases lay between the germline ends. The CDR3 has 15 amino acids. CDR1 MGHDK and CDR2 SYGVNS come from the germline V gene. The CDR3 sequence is CASSDPRGAPGELFF. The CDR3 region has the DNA TGTGCCAGCAGTGATCCCAGGGGGGCCCCCGGGGAGCTGTTTTTT. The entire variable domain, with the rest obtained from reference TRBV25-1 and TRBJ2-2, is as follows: EADIYQTPRYLVIGTGKKITLECSQTMGHDKMYWYQQDPGMELHLIHYSYGVNSTEKGDLSSESTVSRIRTEHFPLTLESARPSHTSQYLCASSDPRGAPGELFFGEGSRLTVL.

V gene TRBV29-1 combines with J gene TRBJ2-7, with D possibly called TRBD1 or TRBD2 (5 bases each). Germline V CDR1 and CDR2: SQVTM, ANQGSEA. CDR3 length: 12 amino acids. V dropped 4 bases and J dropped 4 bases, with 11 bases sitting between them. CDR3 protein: CSVGRGAYEQYF. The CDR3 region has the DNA TGCAGCGTTGGAAGGGGAGCGTACGAGCAGTACTTC.

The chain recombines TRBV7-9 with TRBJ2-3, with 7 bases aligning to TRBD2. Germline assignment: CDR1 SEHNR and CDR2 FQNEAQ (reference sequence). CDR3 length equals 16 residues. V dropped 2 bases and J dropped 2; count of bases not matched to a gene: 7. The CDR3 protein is CASSLYSGGITDTQYF. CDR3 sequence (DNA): TGTGCCAGCAGCTTATATTCGGGGGGAATCACAGATACGCAGTATTTT.

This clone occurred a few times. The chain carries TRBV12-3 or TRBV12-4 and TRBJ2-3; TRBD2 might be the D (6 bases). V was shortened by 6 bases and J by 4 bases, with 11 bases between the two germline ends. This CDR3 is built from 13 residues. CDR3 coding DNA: TGTGCCAGCAGCCGGGGGTGGGCAGATACGCAGTATTTT. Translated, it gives CASSRGWADTQYF.

The CDR3 loop reads CASSLSHQETQYF. The CDR3 DNA sequence: TGTGCCAGCAGTTTAAGCCACCAAGAGACCCAGTACTTC. The V and J genes are TRBV12-3 or TRBV12-4 and TRBJ2-5; no clear D. The CDR3 covers 13 residues. With 2 bases removed from V and 0 bases from J, the gap between germline ends came to 4 bases.

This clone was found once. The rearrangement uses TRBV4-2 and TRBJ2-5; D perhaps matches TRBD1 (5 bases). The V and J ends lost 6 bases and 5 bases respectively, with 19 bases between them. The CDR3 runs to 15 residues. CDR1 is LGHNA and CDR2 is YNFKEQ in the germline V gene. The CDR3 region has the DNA TGTGCCAGCAGTCCTACTGGGGCCCTAGGGGAGACCCAGTACTTC. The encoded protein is CASSPTGALGETQYF.

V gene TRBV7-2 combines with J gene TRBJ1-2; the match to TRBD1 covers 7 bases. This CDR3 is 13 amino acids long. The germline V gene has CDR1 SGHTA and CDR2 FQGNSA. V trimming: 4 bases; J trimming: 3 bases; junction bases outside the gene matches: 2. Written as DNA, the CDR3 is TGTGCCAGCAGCTATCAGGGGGACTATGGCTACACCTTC. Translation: CASSYQGDYGYTF.

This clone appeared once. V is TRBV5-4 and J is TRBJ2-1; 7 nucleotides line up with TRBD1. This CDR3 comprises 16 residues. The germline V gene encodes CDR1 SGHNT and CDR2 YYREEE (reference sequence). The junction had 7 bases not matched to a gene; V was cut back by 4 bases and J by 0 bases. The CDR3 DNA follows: TGTGCCAGCAGCACCTCGACAGGGAGCTCCTACAATGAGCAGTTCTTC. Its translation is CASSTSTGSSYNEQFF. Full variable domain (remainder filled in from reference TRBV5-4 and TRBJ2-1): ETGVTQSPTHLIKTRGQQVTLRCSSQSGHNTVSWYQQALGQGPQFIFQYYREEENGRGNFPPRFSGLQFPNYSSELNVNALELDDSALYLCASSTSTGSSYNEQFFGPGTRLTVL.

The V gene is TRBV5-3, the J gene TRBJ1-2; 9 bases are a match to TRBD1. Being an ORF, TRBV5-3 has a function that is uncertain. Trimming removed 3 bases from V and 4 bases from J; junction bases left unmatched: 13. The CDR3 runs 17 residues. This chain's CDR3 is CARSSKVKDRGFYGYTF. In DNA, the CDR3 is TGTGCCAGAAGCTCCAAAGTCAAAGACAGGGGGTTCTATGGCTACACCTTC.

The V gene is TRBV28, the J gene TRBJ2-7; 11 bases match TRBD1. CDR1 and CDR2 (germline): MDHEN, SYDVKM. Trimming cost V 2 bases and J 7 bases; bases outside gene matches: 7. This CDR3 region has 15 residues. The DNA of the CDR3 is TGTGCCAGCAGTTTAACCGGGACAGGGGGATGGGAGCAGTACTTC. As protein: CASSLTGTGGWEQYF.

Written as DNA, the CDR3 is TGTGCCAGCAGCCCGACGGGACAGCATAATTCACCCCTCCACTTT. Protein product: CASSPTGQHNSPLHF. J is TRBJ1-6 and V is TRBV7-3, with 7 bases aligning to TRBD1. The CDR3 contains 15 residues. CDR1 is SGHTA and CDR2 is FQGTGA in the germline V gene. With V trimmed by 5 bases and J by 5 bases, 6 bases remained unmatched.

The CDR3 reads CASSSSGASHEKLFF. The CDR3 bases are TGTGCCAGCAGCTCGTCAGGGGCCTCCCATGAAAAACTGTTTTTT. The chain joins TRBV11-2 to TRBJ1-4; the D gene is possibly TRBD1 (6 bases). The V end was cut by 4 bases, the J end by 6 bases, with 15 bases between. Per germline, CDR1 SGHAT and CDR2 FQNNGV. CDR3 length: 15 residues.

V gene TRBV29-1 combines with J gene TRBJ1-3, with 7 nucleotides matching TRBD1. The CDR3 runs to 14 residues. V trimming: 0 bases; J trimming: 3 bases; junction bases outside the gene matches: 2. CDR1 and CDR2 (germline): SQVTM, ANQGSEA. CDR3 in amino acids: CSVEDDRDGNTIYF. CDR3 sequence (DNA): TGCAGCGTTGAAGACGACAGGGATGGAAACACCATATATTTT.

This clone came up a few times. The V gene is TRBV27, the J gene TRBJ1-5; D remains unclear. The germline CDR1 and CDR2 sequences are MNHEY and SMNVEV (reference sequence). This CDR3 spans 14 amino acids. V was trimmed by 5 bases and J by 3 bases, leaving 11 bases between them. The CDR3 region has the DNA TGTGCCAGCAGTCCCTCCGGGCACAATCAGCCCCAGCATTTT. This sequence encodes CASSPSGHNQPQHF.

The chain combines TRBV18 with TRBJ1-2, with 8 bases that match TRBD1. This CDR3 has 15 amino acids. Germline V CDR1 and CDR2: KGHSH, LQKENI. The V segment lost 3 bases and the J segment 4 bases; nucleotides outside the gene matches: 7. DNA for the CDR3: TGTGCCAGCTCACCGGGCAGGGGGCAGAGCTATGGCTACACCTTC. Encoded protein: CASSPGRGQSYGYTF.

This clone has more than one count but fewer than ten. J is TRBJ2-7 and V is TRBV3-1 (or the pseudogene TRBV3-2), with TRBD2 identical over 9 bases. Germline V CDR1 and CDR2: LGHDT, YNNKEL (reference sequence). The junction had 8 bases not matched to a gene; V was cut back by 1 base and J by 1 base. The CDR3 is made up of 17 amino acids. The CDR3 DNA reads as TGTGCCAGCAGCCAAGTTTGGGCCAGCGGGGGGTCCTACGAGCAGTACTTC. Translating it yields CASSQVWASGGSYEQYF.

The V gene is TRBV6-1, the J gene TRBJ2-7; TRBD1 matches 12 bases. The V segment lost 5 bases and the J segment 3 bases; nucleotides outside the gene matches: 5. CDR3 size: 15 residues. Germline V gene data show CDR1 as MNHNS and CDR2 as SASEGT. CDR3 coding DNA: TGTGCCAGCAGTCCAGGGACAGGGGGCAACTACGAGCAGTACTTC. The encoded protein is CASSPGTGGNYEQYF.

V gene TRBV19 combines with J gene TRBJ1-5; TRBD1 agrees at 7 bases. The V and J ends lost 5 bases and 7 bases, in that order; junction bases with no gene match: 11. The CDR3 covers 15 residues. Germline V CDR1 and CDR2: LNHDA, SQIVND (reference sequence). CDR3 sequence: CASSSGQVDGQPQHF. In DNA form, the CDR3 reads TGTGCCAGTAGTTCCGGACAGGTTGATGGCCAGCCCCAGCATTTT.

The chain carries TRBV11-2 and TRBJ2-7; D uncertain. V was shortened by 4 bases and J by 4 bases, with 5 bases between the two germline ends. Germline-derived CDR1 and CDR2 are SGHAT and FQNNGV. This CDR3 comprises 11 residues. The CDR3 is CASSSQYEQYF. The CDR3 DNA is TGTGCCAGCAGCTCACAGTACGAGCAGTACTTC.

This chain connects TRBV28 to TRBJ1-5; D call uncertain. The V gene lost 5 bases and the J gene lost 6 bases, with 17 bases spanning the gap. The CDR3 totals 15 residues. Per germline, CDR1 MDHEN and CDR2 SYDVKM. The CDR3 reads CASSVLLRMGQPQHF. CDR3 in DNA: TGTGCCAGCAGTGTACTACTACGGATGGGTCAGCCCCAGCATTTT.

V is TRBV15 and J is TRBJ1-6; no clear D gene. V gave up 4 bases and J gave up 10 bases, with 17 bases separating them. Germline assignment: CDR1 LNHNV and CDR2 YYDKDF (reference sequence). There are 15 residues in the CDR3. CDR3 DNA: TGTGCCACCAGCATAAGCGACGGGAAACACTCACCCCTCCACTTT. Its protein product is CATSISDGKHSPLHF.

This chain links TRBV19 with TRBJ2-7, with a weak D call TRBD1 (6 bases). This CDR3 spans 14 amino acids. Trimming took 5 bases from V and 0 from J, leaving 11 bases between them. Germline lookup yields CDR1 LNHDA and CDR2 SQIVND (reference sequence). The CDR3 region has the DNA TGTGCCAGTAGTGCCTACAGGGCCTCCTACGAGCAGTACTTC. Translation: CASSAYRASYEQYF.

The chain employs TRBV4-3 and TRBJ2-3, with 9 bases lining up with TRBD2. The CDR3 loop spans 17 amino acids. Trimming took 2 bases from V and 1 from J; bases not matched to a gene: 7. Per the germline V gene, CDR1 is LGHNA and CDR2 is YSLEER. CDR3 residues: CASSQSPSGVGTDTQYF. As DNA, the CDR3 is TGCGCCAGCAGCCAATCCCCTAGCGGGGTTGGCACAGATACGCAGTATTTT.

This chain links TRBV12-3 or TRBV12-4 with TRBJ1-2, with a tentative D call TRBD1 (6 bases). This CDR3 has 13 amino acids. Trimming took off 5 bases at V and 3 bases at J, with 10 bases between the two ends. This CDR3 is CASSPGVDYGYTF. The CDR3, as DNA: TGTGCCAGCAGTCCAGGGGTCGACTATGGCTACACCTTC.

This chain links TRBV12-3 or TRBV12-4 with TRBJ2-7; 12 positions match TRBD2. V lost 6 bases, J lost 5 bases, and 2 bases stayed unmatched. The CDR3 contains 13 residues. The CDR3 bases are TGTGCCAGCAGGAGACTAGCGGGGGACGAGCAGTACTTC. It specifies CASRRLAGDEQYF.

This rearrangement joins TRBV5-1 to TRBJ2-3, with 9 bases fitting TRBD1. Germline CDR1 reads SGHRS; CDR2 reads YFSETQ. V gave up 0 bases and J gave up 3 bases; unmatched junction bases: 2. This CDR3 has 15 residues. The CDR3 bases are TGCGCCAGCAGCTTGGGGGACAGGGTAACAGATACGCAGTATTTT. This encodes CASSLGDRVTDTQYF.

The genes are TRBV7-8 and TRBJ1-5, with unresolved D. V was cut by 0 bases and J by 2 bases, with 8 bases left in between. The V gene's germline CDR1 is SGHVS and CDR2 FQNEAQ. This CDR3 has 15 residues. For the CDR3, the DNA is TGTGCCAGCAGCTTAGCGGTTCGCGGCAATCAGCCCCAGCATTTT. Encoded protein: CASSLAVRGNQPQHF.

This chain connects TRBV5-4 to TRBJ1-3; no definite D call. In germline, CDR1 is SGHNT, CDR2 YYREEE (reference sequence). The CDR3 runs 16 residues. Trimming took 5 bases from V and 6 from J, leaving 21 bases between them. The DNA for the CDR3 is TGTGCCAGCAGTACGGGCCCTTACCCTCCTGAAAACACCATATATTTT. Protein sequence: CASSTGPYPPENTIYF.